This entry describes one TCR beta chain. The target antigen is unknown. CDR3 size: 13 residues. Trimming stripped 7 bases from V and 5 bases from J, with 14 bases between. TCRdb re-called the 5' RACE reads with MiXCR, one entry per CDR3 protein. This repertoire shows over 150,000 distinct CDR3 sequences, under 20% found once; its top ten account for about 4%. The data belong to a study of T-cell memory formation after mild COVID-19. Study in general: Clusters were largely donor specific.

Points from the study as a whole: Contracting CD4+ clones were located mainly in CM and EM, and CD8+ clones in EMRA. The study found balanced CD4/CD8 in clones contracting day 15 to 85 and a CD4+ lean in later expanders.

Material for sequencing was PBMCs or a T cell subset sorted from them (not recorded which). This chain links TRBV12-3 or TRBV12-4 with TRBJ1-1; D is unresolved. The clonotype originates from a man younger than 35 who had mild COVID-19 (a few samples of this study predate the infection). Cell type and time point are not known. CDR3 sequence reads: CASTLQWGTEAFF. The CDR3 DNA reads TGTGCCAGCACACTCCAGTGGGGAACTGAAGCTTTCTTT.